One TCR beta chain is described in this entry. The method was immunoSEQ multiplex PCR; TCRdb's version includes in-frame clones alone and lacks a portion of them. The sample includes approximately 12,000 clones, around 85% of them seen just once. Repeated repertoire sampling spanned the course of chemoradiotherapy. This record comes from a study of chemoradiotherapy in HPV16-positive cancers. The CDR3 loop spans 13 amino acids. From germline, CDR1 is SGHNT and CDR2 YYREEE (reference sequence). V gave up 5 bases and J gave up 3 bases, with 11 bases separating them. This TCR came from a human donor with HPV-associated anogenital cancer. V usage is TRBV5-4 and J usage is TRBJ1-2; possibly TRBD1 for D (6 bases). Here the sequenced sample was blood, taken from a patient who underwent chemoradiotherapy. CDR3 residues: CASSPQGDYGYTF. The CDR3 bases are TGTGCCAGCAGTCCACAGGGAGACTATGGCTACACCTTC.